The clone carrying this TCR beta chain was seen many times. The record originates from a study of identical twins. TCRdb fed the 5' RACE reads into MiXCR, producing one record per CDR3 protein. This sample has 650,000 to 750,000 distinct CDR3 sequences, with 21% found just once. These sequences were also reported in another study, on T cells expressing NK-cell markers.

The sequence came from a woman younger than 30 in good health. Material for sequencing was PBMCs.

CDR3 region: CAISEGRTYEQYF. CDR3 DNA sequence: TGTGCCATCAGTGAGGGGCGGACCTACGAGCAGTACTTC. This chain links TRBV10-3 with TRBJ2-7; unclear D gene. V dropped 2 bases and J dropped 2 bases, with 7 bases sitting between them. Germline-derived CDR1 and CDR2 are ENHRY and SYGVKD. The CDR3 runs to 13 residues.